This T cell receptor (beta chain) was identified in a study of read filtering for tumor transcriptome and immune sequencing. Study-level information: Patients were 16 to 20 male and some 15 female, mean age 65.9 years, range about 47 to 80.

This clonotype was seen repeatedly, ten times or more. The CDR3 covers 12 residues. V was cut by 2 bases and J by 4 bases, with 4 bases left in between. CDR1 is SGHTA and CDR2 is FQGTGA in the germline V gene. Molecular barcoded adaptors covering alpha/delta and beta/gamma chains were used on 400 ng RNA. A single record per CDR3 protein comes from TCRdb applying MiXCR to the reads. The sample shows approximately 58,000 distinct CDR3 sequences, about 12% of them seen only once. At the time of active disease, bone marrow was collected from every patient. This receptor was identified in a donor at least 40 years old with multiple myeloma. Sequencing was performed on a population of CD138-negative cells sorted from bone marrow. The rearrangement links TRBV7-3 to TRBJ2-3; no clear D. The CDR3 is CASSLSSDTQYF. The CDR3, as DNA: TGTGCCAGCAGCTTATCCTCAGATACGCAGTATTTT.